This T cell receptor (beta chain) was found in a study of response to subunit inactivated influenza vaccine (dated by TCRdb to the late 2010s). Study-wide context: Deep quantitative profiling of the T cell receptor repertoire was used in the study to follow responses to a trivalent subunit inactivated influenza vaccine. Broad study findings and their caveats: It was suggested by the authors that each seasonal influenza vaccination may recruit only a limited number of new T cells.

Deletion took 5 bases off V and 4 bases off J, with a span of 15 bases between the germline ends. The CDR3 has 15 amino acids, counting the end cysteine and phenylalanine. CDR3 DNA is the only sequence kept; it has 45 bases, read in frame from the first base. Per the germline V gene, SGHVS is the CDR1 and FNYEAQ is the CDR2. The library was built by means of RT-PCR. This sample was sequenced with an Illumina HiSeq 2500. The public reads were run again by TCRdb, first through fastp at Q25 and then through MiXCR, and only productive beta chains were kept. A single entry per CDR3 protein holds the most common genes and DNA from its merged rows. The table for this sample lists about 180,000 distinct CDR3 sequences; around 9.2% of them were counted only once. Jointly, the top ten make up approximately 11% of the sample. This clonotype turned up a few times. Which antigen it targets is not known. One base away there is no much larger clone; base qualities are not given.

Rearrangement joined TRBV7-6 to TRBJ2-1, with a weak D call of TRBD2 (7 bases match). Specimen: non-naive T cells sorted from PBMCs, collected on the day of vaccination. The meaning of the sample's cell subset or site label: memory T cell fraction. The sequence was collected from a man in his fifties who received an inactivated influenza vaccine. Donor details come from another sample of the same person, matched by shared clones. This receptor has the CDR3 CASSGGGGWYNEQFF. The sequenced DNA: TGTGCCAGCAGCGGGGGAGGGGGTTGGTACAATGAGCAGTTCTTC.